The clone carrying this TCR beta chain was recorded a few times. The antigen remains unidentified. Despite likely unrecorded immune exposures, the donors were nominally healthy at the time of sampling. These data originate in a study of cytomegalovirus exposure and HLA in healthy donors. Findings and caveats of the study: Relative to the roughly 700-donor mean, N-insertions were reportedly fewer in an Asian-associated ancestry cluster in a later analysis. It was reported that TCR beta sequences correctly inferred the HLA-A and HLA-B alleles for most subjects. Another analysis was done later, and it associated 16,951 TCR beta sequences with HLA alleles at 0.05 false discovery rate.

The primer mix had 60 Vbeta and 13 Jbeta primers. Profiled with immunoSEQ multiplex PCR; TCRdb holds only in-frame clones, not every one. The data contain 110,000 or so clones, 60% to 80% of them singletons. This CDR3 is built from 14 residues. Germline values: CDR1 MNHEY, CDR2 SVGAGI. V was pared by 4 bases and J by 4 bases, with 6 bases of the junction left unmatched. The sample consisted of PBMCs. The source is a woman aged 25 to 39 in good health and CMV-seropositive. This chain uses TRBV6-5 with TRBJ1-1; 7 bases are a match to TRBD1. CDR3 residues: CASSSLDRTTEAFF. The CDR3 nucleotides are TGTGCCAGCAGTTCCTTGGACAGGACCACTGAAGCTTTCTTT.